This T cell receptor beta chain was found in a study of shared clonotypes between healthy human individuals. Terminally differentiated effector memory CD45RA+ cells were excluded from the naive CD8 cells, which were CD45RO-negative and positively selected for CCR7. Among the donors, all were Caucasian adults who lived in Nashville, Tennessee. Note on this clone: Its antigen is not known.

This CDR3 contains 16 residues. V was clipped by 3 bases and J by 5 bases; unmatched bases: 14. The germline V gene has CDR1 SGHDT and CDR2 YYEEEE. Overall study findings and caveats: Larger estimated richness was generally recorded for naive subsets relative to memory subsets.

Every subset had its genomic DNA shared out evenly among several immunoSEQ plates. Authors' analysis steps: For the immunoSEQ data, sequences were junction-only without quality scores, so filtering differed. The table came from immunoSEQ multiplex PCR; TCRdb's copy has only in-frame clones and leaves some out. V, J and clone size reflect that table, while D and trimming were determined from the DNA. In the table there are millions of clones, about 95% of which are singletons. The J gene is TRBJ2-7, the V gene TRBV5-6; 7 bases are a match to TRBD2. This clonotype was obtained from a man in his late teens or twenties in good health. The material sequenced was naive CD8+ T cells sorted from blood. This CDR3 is CASSYLMAGAPHEQYF. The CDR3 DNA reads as TGTGCCAGCAGCTACCTGATGGCGGGAGCGCCCCACGAGCAGTACTTC.